This T cell receptor beta chain was sequenced in a study of OX40 agonist ivuxolimab in advanced cancers. Study-level points and caveats: Mean expanded clone counts were higher in CD8+ than CD4+ T cells.

Libraries were prepared by immunoSEQ multiplex PCR; TCRdb keeps only in-frame clonotypes and omits some of them. The sample gives several thousand clones, roughly 66% of which show up once; 58% is in the top ten. A history of autoimmune disease or systemic immunosuppression excluded patients. Peripheral blood came from all dose cohorts at three timepoints. This clone was seen only a few times. Its antigen is undetermined. The germline V gene encodes CDR1 SQVTM and CDR2 ANQGSEA. V gave up 3 bases and J gave up 1 base, with 10 bases separating them. The CDR3 is made up of 13 amino acids. The receptor comes from an adult with an advanced solid tumor such as melanoma, head and neck, liver or kidney cancer. The chain is built from TRBV29-1 and TRBJ2-7; D is undetermined. The material sequenced was CD4+ or CD8+ T cells sorted from blood, taken in a trial of the OX40 agonist ivuxolimab. DNA of the CDR3: TGCAGCGTTGAGACGGGTCAATCCTACGAGCAGTACTTC. Residues: CSVETGQSYEQYF.